The clone carrying this TCR beta chain was found once. Its cognate antigen is unknown. The sample belongs to a study of T cell repertoires in cytomegalovirus infection. Whole-study findings and limits: Carriers of CMV and the relevant HLA type were discriminated by public TCR beta frequency.

TCRdb passed the reads through MiXCR, listing each CDR3 protein once. The sample includes a few hundred thousand distinct CDR3 sequences, roughly 43% of them seen just once. The ends lost 3 bases at V and 1 base at J; junction bases unmatched: 9. Germline CDR1 is KGHSH and CDR2 is LQKENI. The CDR3 loop spans 17 amino acids. This specimen consisted of cultured PBMCs, obtained from culture after CMV antigen stimulation. The receptor was derived from a human donor in good health (CMV status not recorded). Some clones in this sample may be carry-over from other donors' samples. This chain links TRBV18 with TRBJ1-5; TRBD1 matches at 7 bases. For the CDR3, the DNA is TGTGCCAGCTCACCCACTGCAGGGGGTTTGAGCAATCAGCCCCAGCATTTT. It translates to CASSPTAGGLSNQPQHF.